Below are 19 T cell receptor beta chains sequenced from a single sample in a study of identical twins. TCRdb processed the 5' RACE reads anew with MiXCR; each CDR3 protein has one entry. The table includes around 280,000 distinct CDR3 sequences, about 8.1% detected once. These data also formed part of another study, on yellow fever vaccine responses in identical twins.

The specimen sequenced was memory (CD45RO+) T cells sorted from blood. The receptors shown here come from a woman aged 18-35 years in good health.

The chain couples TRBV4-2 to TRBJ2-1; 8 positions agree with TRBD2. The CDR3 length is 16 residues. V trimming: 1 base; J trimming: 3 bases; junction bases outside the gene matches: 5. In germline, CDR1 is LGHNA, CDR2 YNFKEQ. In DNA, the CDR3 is TGTGCCAGCAGCCAAGGAACGGGAGGGAGCTACAATGAGCAGTTCTTC. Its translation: CASSQGTGGSYNEQFF.

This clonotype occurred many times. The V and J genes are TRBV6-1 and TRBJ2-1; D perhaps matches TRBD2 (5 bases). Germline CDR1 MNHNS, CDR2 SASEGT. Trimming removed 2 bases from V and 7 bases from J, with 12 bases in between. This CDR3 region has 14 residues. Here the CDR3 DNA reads TGTGCCAGCAGTGAAACCCCCGGCGGGAATGAGCAGTTCTTC. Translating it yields CASSETPGGNEQFF.

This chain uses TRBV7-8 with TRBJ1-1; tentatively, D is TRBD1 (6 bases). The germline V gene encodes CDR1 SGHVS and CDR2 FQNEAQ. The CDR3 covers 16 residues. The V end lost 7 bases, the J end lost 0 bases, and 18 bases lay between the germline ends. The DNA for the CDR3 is TGTGCCAGCACCACAACACTAGGACAGTTGAACACTGAAGCTTTCTTT. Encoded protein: CASTTTLGQLNTEAFF.

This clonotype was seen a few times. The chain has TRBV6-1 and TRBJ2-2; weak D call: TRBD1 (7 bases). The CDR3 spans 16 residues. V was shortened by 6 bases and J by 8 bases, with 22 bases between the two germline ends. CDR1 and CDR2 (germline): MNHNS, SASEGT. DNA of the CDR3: TGTGCCAGCAGAAACCCGATCTCACAGGGGAGGGGGGAGCTGTTTTTT. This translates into CASRNPISQGRGELFF.

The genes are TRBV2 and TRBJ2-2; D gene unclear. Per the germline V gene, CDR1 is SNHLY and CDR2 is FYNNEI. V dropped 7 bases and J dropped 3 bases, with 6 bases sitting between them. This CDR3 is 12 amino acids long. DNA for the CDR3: TGTGCCAGCAAACGCCACACCGGGGAGCTGTTTTTT. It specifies CASKRHTGELFF.

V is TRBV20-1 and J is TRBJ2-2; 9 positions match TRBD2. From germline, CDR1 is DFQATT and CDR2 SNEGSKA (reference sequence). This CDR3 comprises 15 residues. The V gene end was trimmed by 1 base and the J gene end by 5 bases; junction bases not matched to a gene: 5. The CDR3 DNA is TGCAGTGCTAGAGGTCTAGCGGGGTTGACCGGGGAGCTGTTTTTT. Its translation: CSARGLAGLTGELFF.

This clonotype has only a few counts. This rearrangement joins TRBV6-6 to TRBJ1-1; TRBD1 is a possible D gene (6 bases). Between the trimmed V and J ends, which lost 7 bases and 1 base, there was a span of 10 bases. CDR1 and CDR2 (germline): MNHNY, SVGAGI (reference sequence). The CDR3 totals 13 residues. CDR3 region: CASKGTPNTEAFF. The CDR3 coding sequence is TGTGCCAGCAAAGGGACACCGAACACTGAAGCTTTCTTT.

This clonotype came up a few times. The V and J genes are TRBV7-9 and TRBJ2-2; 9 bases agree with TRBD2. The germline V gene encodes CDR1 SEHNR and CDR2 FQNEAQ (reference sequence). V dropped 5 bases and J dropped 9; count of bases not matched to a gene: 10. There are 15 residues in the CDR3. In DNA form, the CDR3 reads TGTGCCAGCAGCCCTATGGCGGGGGGGCACCGGGAGCTGTTTTTT. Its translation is CASSPMAGGHRELFF.

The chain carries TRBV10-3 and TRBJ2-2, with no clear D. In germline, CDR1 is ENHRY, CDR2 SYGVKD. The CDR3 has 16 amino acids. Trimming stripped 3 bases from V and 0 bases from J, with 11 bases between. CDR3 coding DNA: TGTGCCATCAGTGAATTCAGGCGAACGAACACCGGGGAGCTGTTTTTT. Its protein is CAISEFRRTNTGELFF.

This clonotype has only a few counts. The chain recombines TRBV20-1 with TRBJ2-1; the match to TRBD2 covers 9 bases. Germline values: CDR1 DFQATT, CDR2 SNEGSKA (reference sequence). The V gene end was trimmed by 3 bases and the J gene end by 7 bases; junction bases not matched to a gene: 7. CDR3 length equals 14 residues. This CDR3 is CSARFLAGLNEQFF. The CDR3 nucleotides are TGCAGTGCTAGGTTCCTAGCGGGGTTAAATGAGCAGTTCTTC.

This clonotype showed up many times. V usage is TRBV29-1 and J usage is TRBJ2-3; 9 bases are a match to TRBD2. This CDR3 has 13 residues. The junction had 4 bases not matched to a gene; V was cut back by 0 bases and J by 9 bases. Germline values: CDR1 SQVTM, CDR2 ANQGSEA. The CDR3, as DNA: TGCAGCGTTGAAGAGGGTAGCGGGAGCACGCAGTATTTT. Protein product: CSVEEGSGSTQYF.

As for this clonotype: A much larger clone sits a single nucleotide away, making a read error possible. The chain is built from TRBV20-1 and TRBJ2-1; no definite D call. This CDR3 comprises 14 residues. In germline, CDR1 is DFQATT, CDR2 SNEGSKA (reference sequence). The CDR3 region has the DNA TGCAATGCTAGGTTCGGTGAAACCTACAATGAGCAGTTCTTC. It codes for CNARFGETYNEQFF.

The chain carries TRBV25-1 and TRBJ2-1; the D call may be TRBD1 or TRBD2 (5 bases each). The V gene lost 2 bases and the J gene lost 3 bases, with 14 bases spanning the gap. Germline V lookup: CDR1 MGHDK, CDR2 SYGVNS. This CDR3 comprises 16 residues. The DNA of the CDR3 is TGTGCCAGCAGTGAAACAGGTGGGGGTCACTACAATGAGCAGTTCTTC. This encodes CASSETGGGHYNEQFF.

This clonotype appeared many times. For the CDR3, the DNA is TGTGCCAGCAGCTTGGTACTGAACACCGGGGAGCTGTTTTTT. Encoded protein: CASSLVLNTGELFF. The J gene is TRBJ2-2, the V gene TRBV5-6; D remains ambiguous. This CDR3 contains 14 residues. V was cut by 0 bases and J by 1 base, with 4 bases left in between. CDR1 and CDR2 from the germline V gene are SGHDT and YYEEEE.

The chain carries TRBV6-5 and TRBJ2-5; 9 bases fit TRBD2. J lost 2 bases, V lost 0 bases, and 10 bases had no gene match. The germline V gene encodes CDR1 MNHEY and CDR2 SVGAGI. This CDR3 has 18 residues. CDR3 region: CASSYSTLAGRLQETQYF. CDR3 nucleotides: TGTGCCAGCAGTTACTCGACTCTAGCGGGAAGACTTCAAGAGACCCAGTACTTC.

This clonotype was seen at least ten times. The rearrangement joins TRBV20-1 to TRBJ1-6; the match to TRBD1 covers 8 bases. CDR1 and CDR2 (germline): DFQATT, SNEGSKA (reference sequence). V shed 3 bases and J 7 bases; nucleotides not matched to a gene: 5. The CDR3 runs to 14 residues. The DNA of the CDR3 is TGCAGTGCTAGTCTCGGACAGGGAAATTCACCCCTCCACTTT. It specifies CSASLGQGNSPLHF.

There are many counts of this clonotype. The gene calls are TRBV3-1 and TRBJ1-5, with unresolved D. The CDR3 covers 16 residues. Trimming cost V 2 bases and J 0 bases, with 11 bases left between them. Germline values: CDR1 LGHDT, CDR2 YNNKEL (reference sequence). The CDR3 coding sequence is TGTGCCAGCAGCCAATCGAGTAGTGCTAGCAATCAGCCCCAGCATTTT. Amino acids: CASSQSSSASNQPQHF.

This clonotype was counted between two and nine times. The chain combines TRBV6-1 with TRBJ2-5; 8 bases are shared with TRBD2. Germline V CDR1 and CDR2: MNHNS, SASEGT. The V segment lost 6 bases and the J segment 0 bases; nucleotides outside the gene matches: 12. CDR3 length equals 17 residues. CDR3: CASRPAGGSWYQETQYF. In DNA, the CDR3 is TGTGCCAGCAGACCCGCGGGGGGCAGCTGGTACCAAGAGACCCAGTACTTC.

The CDR3 DNA reads as TGTGCCAGCAGTGATACTAGGGGGTCTGGAAACACCATATATTTT. The encoded protein is CASSDTRGSGNTIYF. The chain combines TRBV27 with TRBJ1-3; possible D gene TRBD1, 6 bases. The CDR3 extends over 15 amino acids. Germline lookup yields CDR1 MNHEY and CDR2 SMNVEV (reference sequence). Between the trimmed V and J ends, which lost 5 bases and 1 base, there was a span of 12 bases.